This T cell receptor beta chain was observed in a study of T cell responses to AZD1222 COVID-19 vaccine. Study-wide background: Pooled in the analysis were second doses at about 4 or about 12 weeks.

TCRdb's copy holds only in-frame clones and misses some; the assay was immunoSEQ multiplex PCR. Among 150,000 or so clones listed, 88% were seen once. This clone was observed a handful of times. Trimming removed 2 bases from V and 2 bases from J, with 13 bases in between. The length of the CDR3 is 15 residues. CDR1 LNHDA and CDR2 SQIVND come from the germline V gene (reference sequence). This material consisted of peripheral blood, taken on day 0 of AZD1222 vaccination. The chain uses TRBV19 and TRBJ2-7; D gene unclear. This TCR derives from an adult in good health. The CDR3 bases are TGTGCCAGTAGTATAAGAGGTAGCTCGACCTACGAGCAGTACTTC. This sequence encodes CASSIRGSSTYEQYF.